The 32 T cell receptor beta chains presented below share a single source sample, sequenced in a study of long-term antiretroviral therapy in people with HIV. They ran version v3.0 of the immunoSEQ assay at survey level. Using immunoSEQ multiplex PCR, the repertoire was profiled, and TCRdb retains in-frame clones only, with some absent. This table has 22,000 or so clones, approximately 80% appearing once. The specimen comprised unsorted PBMCs, sampled 0.5 years before starting antiretroviral therapy. These receptors all stem from a man aged 35 to 55 with HIV.

This chain joins TRBV6-5 and TRBJ2-7; D is possibly TRBD2 (6 bases). The CDR3 totals 15 residues. Germline CDR1 and CDR2: MNHEY and SVGAGI. V shed 7 bases and J shed 1 base, with 17 bases lying between them. This chain's CDR3 is CASTDLGGNSYEQYF. CDR3 in DNA: TGTGCCAGCACTGATCTCGGGGGAAATTCCTACGAGCAGTACTTC.

The genes are TRBV2 and TRBJ1-2; possible D gene TRBD1, 5 bases. V lost 9 bases and J lost 1, with 18 bases in between. Germline CDR1 SNHLY, CDR2 FYNNEI. The CDR3 totals 15 residues. The CDR3 is CARGEGQGNNYGYTF. The DNA of the CDR3 is TGTGCCAGAGGGGAAGGGCAGGGTAATAACTATGGCTACACCTTC.

There are a few counts of this clone. This chain links TRBV19 with TRBJ1-1; D unclear. Between the trimmed V and J ends, which lost 4 bases and 3 bases, there was a span of 9 bases. Germline V lookup: CDR1 LNHDA, CDR2 SQIVND (reference sequence). The CDR3 covers 13 residues. The CDR3 here is CASSTWSDTEAFF. CDR3 nucleotide sequence: TGTGCCAGTAGTACGTGGAGTGACACTGAAGCTTTCTTT.

In DNA, the CDR3 is TGTGCCAGCAGCGTAGTGAGTTCTCAAGAGACCCAGTACTTC. Residues: CASSVVSSQETQYF. The chain links TRBV9 to TRBJ2-5; D is unresolved. V was pared by 0 bases and J by 2 bases, with 8 bases between. CDR3 length: 14 residues. Germline V gene data show CDR1 as SGDLS and CDR2 as YYNGEE. The whole variable domain, filled in from reference TRBV9 and TRBJ2-5, reads DSGVTQTPKHLITATGQRVTLRCSPRSGDLSVYWYQQSLDQGLQFLIQYYNGEERAKGNILERFSAQQFPDLHSELNLSSLELGDSALYFCASSVVSSQETQYFGPGTRLLVL.

This clone came up a few times. The chain combines TRBV19 with TRBJ1-2; 9 bases fit TRBD1. Unmatched junction bases numbered 6, after V lost 11 bases and J lost 8 bases. CDR1 and CDR2 (germline): LNHDA, SQIVND (reference sequence). The CDR3 has 11 amino acids. In nucleotides, the CDR3 is TGTGCCGGATGGACAGGGGACGGCTACACCTTC. Translating it yields CAGWTGDGYTF.

The chain has TRBV28 and TRBJ2-6; D might be TRBD1 or TRBD2, each matching 6 bases. V was shortened by 5 bases and J by 2 bases, with 19 bases between the two germline ends. The length of the CDR3 is 18 residues. Germline assignment: CDR1 MDHEN and CDR2 SYDVKM. CDR3 sequence reads: CASSRRPGAGAGANVLTF. CDR3 nucleotide sequence: TGTGCCAGCAGTCGGAGGCCGGGGGCCGGGGCTGGGGCCAACGTCCTGACTTTC.

This chain connects TRBV6-1 to TRBJ1-1; D gene unclear. The CDR3 runs 14 residues. Per the germline V gene, CDR1 is MNHNS and CDR2 is SASEGT. Between the trimmed V and J ends, which lost 4 bases and 2 bases, there was a span of 11 bases. This CDR3 reads CASSVGEGNTEAFF. The CDR3 DNA reads as TGTGCCAGCAGTGTAGGAGAGGGCAACACTGAAGCTTTCTTT.

CDR3 sequence: CASSQPGLTGNTIYF. Here the CDR3 DNA reads TGTGCCAGCAGCCAACCAGGGCTTACGGGAAACACCATATATTTT. This sequence joins TRBV4-2 and TRBJ1-3, with D possibly TRBD1 on 5 matching bases. The germline V and J ends were trimmed by 2 bases and 4 bases, with 12 bases remaining between them. CDR1 is LGHNA, CDR2 YNFKEQ, per germline. The CDR3 is made up of 15 amino acids.

The J gene is TRBJ1-6, the V gene TRBV5-5, with 8 bases fitting TRBD1. J gave up 7 bases and V 5 bases, and 5 bases lay outside the gene matches. Germline values: CDR1 SGHKS, CDR2 YYEKEE (reference sequence). The CDR3 totals 14 residues. The chain's CDR3 is CASRDRGGNSPLHF. In DNA, the CDR3 is TGTGCCAGCAGAGACAGGGGAGGCAATTCACCCCTCCACTTT.

The chain carries TRBV4-3 and TRBJ2-3, with 14 bases that match TRBD2. Germline CDR1 LGHNA, CDR2 YSLEER. The CDR3 totals 19 residues. Trimming took 4 bases from V and 1 from J; bases not matched to a gene: 10. The CDR3 sequence: CASSPSGLAGDGGTDTQYF. CDR3 DNA sequence: TGCGCCAGCAGCCCCTCGGGACTAGCGGGGGATGGTGGCACAGATACGCAGTATTTT.

The V and J genes are TRBV4-3 and TRBJ2-5, with 15 bases that match TRBD2. The J call may be in error: the DNA end matches TRBJ2-7 better. This CDR3 contains 17 residues. Per the germline V gene, CDR1 is LGHNA and CDR2 is YSLEER. The CDR3 nucleotides read TGCGCCAGCAGCCAAACTGGGACTAGCGGGGGGCGGGGCGAGCAGTACTTC. It translates to CASSQTGTSGGRGEQYF.

V and J are TRBV7-9 and TRBJ2-3; tentatively, D is TRBD1 (6 bases). V was clipped by 0 bases and J by 0 bases, with 13 bases between them. The CDR3 contains 17 residues. Germline V gene data show CDR1 as SEHNR and CDR2 as FQNEAQ (reference sequence). Written as DNA, the CDR3 is TGTGCCAGCAGCTTAGCGGGACAAATACCTAGCACAGATACGCAGTATTTT. Translated: CASSLAGQIPSTDTQYF.

On this clone: The same CDR3 also results from other DNA sequences found in this sample. The chain combines TRBV27 with TRBJ2-1, with D maybe TRBD2 (5 bases). The CDR3 has 14 amino acids. CDR1 is MNHEY and CDR2 is SMNVEV in the germline V gene (reference sequence). The V gene lost 3 bases and the J gene lost 3 bases, with 9 bases spanning the gap. CDR3 DNA: TGTGCCAGCAGTTTGGCAGGACTCTACAATGAGCAGTTCTTC. It encodes CASSLAGLYNEQFF.

The V and J genes are TRBV19 and TRBJ1-4; D ambiguous. CDR3 size: 13 residues. V dropped 3 bases and J dropped 5 bases, with 7 bases sitting between them. Germline lookup yields CDR1 LNHDA and CDR2 SQIVND (reference sequence). The CDR3 is CASSIGRNEKLFF. CDR3 nucleotides: TGTGCCAGTAGTATCGGACGGAATGAAAAACTGTTTTTT.

The CDR3 reads CASSLGRGDTEAFF. The CDR3 coding sequence is TGTGCCAGCAGCTTAGGGAGGGGGGACACTGAAGCTTTCTTT. The chain couples TRBV7-3 to TRBJ1-1, with a weak D call TRBD1 (6 bases). From germline, CDR1 is SGHTA and CDR2 FQGTGA. The CDR3 has 14 residues. V was pared by 2 bases and J by 3 bases, with 10 bases between.

The chain couples TRBV27 to TRBJ2-1; TRBD2 matches at 12 bases. The germline CDR1 and CDR2 sequences are MNHEY and SMNVEV (reference sequence). Trimming at V came to 5 bases and at J to 10 bases, leaving 12 bases not matched to a gene. This CDR3 has 16 amino acids. The CDR3, as DNA: TGTGCCAGCAGTCCCTCGCTAGCGGGGGGGCCTCAAGAGCAGTTCTTC. Amino acids: CASSPSLAGGPQEQFF.

The rearrangement joins TRBV5-1 to TRBJ2-2, with D tentatively TRBD2 (5 bases). The V end was cut by 3 bases, the J end by 5 bases, with 14 bases between. The CDR3 covers 15 residues. Germline CDR1 reads SGHRS; CDR2 reads YFSETQ. CDR3 DNA: TGCGCCAGCAGCTCACGGACGGAGGCTACCGGGGAGCTGTTTTTT. It codes for CASSSRTEATGELFF.

The genes are TRBV4-1 and TRBJ1-5; 12 positions agree with TRBD1. V was pared by 2 bases and J by 4 bases, with 3 bases of the junction left unmatched. CDR1 is MGHRA and CDR2 is YSYEKL in the germline V gene. This CDR3 spans 16 amino acids. Written as DNA, the CDR3 is TGCGCCAGCAGCCAATGGGACAGGGGGCGAAATCAGCCCCAGCATTTT. Translated: CASSQWDRGRNQPQHF.

The chain uses TRBV30 and TRBJ2-3; 7 bases match TRBD2. CDR3 size: 12 residues. CDR1 is GTSNPN and CDR2 is SVGIG in the germline V gene (reference sequence). The CDR3, as DNA: TGTGCTACTAGCGCCAGCACAGATACGCAGTATTTT. Translating it yields CATSASTDTQYF.

This sequence joins TRBV6-1 and TRBJ1-1; 10 nucleotides align to TRBD1. CDR1 and CDR2 from the germline V gene are MNHNS and SASEGT. The ends lost 1 base at V and 11 bases at J; junction bases unmatched: 16. This CDR3 has 17 amino acids. CDR3 nucleotide sequence: TGTGCCAGCAGTGAAGTGACCGGGACAGGGGTTACAAGCGTCGCTTTCTTT. It specifies CASSEVTGTGVTSVAFF.

The gene calls are TRBV30 and TRBJ1-1; weak D call: TRBD1 (5 bases). V gave up 3 bases and J gave up 0 bases, with 17 bases separating them. Germline loops: CDR1 GTSNPN, CDR2 SVGIG (reference sequence). The CDR3 totals 16 residues. The CDR3 here is CAWRSGGPGMNTEAFF. The DNA for the CDR3 is TGTGCCTGGAGATCTGGGGGTCCTGGTATGAACACTGAAGCTTTCTTT.

The rearrangement links TRBV7-9 to TRBJ1-5; D remains unclear. The germline V gene has CDR1 SEHNR and CDR2 FQNEAQ (reference sequence). This CDR3 region has 14 residues. V lost 5 bases to trimming and J lost 0 bases, with 8 bases between them. CDR3 protein: CASSRHDSNQPQHF. The CDR3 coding sequence is TGTGCCAGCAGCAGACACGATAGCAATCAGCCCCAGCATTTT.

The chain links TRBV6-1 to TRBJ1-2; TRBD1 is a possible D gene (5 bases). The CDR3 has 15 amino acids. V lost 1 base and J 2 bases, leaving 11 bases between the germline ends. Germline V gives CDR1 MNHNS, CDR2 SASEGT. DNA of the CDR3: TGTGCCAGCAGTGAAGGGGAGGGACGGAACTATGGCTACACCTTC. This gives the protein CASSEGEGRNYGYTF.

The J gene is TRBJ1-2, the V gene TRBV19, with D possibly matching TRBD1 (5 bases). V was clipped by 5 bases and J by 6 bases, with 13 bases between them. In germline, CDR1 is LNHDA, CDR2 SQIVND (reference sequence). There are 13 residues in the CDR3. The CDR3 DNA sequence: TGTGCCAGTAGTTACCAGGGATGGGATGGCTACACCTTC. Translating gives CASSYQGWDGYTF.

This clone was seen a few times. The chain has TRBV28 and TRBJ1-6; D perhaps matches TRBD1 (6 bases). This CDR3 region has 15 residues. From germline, CDR1 is MDHEN and CDR2 SYDVKM. The germline V and J ends were trimmed by 6 bases and 9 bases, with 18 bases remaining between them. CDR3 sequence (DNA): TGTGCCAGCAGGAAGCCTCAGGGGACCGGTTCACCCCTCCACTTT. Its translation is CASRKPQGTGSPLHF.

This clone was detected a few times. This chain joins TRBV6-1 and TRBJ1-5; unclear D gene. Trimming removed 2 bases from V and 4 bases from J, with 21 bases in between. Per germline, CDR1 MNHNS and CDR2 SASEGT. The CDR3 loop spans 18 amino acids. Here the CDR3 DNA reads TGTGCCAGCAGTGAACGTCGGGGAGGAGGTTCGAATAATCAGCCCCAGCATTTT. Protein: CASSERRGGGSNNQPQHF.

This clone was observed once. The CDR3 bases are TGTGCCAGCAGTTACGGCGGGCACGTGGGGGATCAGCCCCAGCATTTT. This encodes CASSYGGHVGDQPQHF. V gene TRBV6-6 combines with J gene TRBJ1-5; D is possibly TRBD1 (5 bases). The ends were cut back, 2 bases at V and 5 bases at J, with 16 bases in the middle. The length of the CDR3 is 16 residues. Germline CDR1 reads MNHNY; CDR2 reads SVGAGI (reference sequence).

Note on this clone: One end of the junction fails to match germline, which may point to a read error. The J gene is TRBJ1-3, the V gene TRBV18, with D possibly matching TRBD1 (5 bases). Germline V gene data show CDR1 as KGHSH and CDR2 as LQKENI. The length of the CDR3 is 14 residues. The DNA for the CDR3 is TGTGCCAGCTCACCACCATCATCCGGGACTCCCTCGGCTTTT. This gives the protein CASSPPSSGTPSAF.

The chain carries TRBV9 and TRBJ2-3, with D maybe TRBD2 (6 bases). The germline gives CDR1 SGDLS, CDR2 YYNGEE. The CDR3 has 14 residues. The V end was cut by 6 bases, the J end by 4 bases, with 15 bases between. The DNA of the CDR3 is TGTGCCAGCACCATCGGGGGATTCCCAGATACGCAGTATTTT. Translating gives CASTIGGFPDTQYF.

The genes are TRBV27 and TRBJ2-7; D uncertain. The germline V gene encodes CDR1 MNHEY and CDR2 SMNVEV (reference sequence). The CDR3 length is 14 residues. Between the trimmed V and J ends, which lost 5 bases and 3 bases, there was a span of 14 bases. The chain's CDR3 is CASSHGPKYYEQYF. The CDR3 coding sequence is TGTGCCAGCAGTCACGGCCCCAAGTACTACGAGCAGTACTTC.

The chain combines TRBV19 with TRBJ2-7; D call uncertain. Trimming stripped 10 bases from V and 5 bases from J, with 18 bases between. The germline V gene encodes CDR1 LNHDA and CDR2 SQIVND (reference sequence). This CDR3 region has 13 residues. The CDR3 region is CATRSNRGNEQYF. Here the CDR3 DNA reads TGTGCCACCCGTTCGAATCGTGGTAACGAGCAGTACTTC.

The V call is TRBV28, the J call TRBJ1-2, with TRBD1 matching 8 bases. Losses at the gene ends were 5 bases for V and 4 bases for J; bases not matched to a gene: 21. Germline CDR1 and CDR2: MDHEN and SYDVKM. CDR3 size: 19 residues. CDR3 sequence: CASSRAGGGGTGLLYGYTF. CDR3 DNA sequence: TGTGCCAGCAGTCGCGCTGGGGGCGGCGGGACAGGACTCCTCTATGGCTACACCTTC.